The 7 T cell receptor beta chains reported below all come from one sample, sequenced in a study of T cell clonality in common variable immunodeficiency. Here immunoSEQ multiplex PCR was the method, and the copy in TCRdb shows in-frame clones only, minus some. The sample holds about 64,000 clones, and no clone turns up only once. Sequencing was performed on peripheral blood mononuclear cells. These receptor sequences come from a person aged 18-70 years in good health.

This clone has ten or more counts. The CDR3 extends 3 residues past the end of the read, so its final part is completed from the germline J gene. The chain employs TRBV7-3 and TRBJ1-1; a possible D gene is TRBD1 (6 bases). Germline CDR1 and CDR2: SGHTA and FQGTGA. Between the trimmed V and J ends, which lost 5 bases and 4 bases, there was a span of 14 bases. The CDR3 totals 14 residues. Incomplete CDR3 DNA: TGTGCCAGCAGCCCGAAAGCAGGGGCCACTGAA. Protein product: CASSPKAGATE. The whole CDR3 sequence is CASSPKAGATEAFF.

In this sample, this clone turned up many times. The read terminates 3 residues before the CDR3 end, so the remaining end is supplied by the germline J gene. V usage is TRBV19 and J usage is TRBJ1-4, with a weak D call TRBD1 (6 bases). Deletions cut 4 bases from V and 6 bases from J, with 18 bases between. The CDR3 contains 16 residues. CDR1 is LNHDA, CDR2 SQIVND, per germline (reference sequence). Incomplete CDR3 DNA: TGTGCCAGTAGTACCCCGGGGGGGCAAAGGCATGAAAAA. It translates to CASSTPGGQRHEK. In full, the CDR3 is CASSTPGGQRHEKLFF.

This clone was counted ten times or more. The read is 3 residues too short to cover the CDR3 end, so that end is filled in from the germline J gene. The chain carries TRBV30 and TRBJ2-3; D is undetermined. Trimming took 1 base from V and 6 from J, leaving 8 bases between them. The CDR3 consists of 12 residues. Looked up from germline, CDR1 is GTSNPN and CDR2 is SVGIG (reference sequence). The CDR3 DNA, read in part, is TGTGCCTGGAGTGCCCTCGGGGATACG. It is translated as CAWSALGDT. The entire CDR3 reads CAWSALGDTQYF.

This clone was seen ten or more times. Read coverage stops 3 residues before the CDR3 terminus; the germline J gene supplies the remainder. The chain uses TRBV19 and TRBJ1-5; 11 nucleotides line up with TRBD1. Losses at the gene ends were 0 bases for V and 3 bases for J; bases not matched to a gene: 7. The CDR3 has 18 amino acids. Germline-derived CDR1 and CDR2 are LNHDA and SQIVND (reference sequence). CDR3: CASSIDIGQGAINQPQHF. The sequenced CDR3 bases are TGTGCCAGTAGTATAGATATAGGACAGGGGGCAATCAATCAGCCC. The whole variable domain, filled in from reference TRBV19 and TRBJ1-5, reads DGGITQSPKYLFRKEGQNVTLSCEQNLNHDAMYWYRQDPGQGLRLIYYSQIVNDFQKGDIAEGYSVSREKKESFPLTVTSAQKNPTAFYLCASSIDIGQGAINQPQHFGDGTRLSIL.

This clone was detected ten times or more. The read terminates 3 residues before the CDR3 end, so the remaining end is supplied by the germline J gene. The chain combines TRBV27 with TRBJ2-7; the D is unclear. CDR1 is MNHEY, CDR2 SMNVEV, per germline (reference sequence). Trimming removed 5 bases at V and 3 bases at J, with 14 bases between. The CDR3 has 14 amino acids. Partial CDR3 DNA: TGTGCCAGCAGTCGCACGACTTTTCGCTACGAG. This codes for CASSRTTFRYE. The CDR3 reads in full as CASSRTTFRYEQYF.

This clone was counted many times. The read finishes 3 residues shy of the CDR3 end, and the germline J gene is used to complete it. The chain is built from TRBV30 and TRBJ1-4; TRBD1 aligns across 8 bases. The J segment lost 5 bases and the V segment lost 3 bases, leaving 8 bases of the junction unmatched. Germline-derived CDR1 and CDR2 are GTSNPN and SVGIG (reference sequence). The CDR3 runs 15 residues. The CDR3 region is CAWSPDRGPNEKLFF. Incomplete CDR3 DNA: TGTGCCTGGAGCCCCGACAGGGGACCGAATGAAAAA.

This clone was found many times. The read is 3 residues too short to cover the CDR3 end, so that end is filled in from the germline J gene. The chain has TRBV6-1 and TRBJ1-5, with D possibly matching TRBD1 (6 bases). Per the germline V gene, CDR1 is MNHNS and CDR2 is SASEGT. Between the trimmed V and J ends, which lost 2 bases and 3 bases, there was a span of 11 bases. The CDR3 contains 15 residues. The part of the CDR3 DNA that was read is TGTGCCAGCAGTGAATGGGGGGGCTTCAATCAGCCC. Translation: CASSEWGGFNQP. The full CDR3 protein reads CASSEWGGFNQPQHF.